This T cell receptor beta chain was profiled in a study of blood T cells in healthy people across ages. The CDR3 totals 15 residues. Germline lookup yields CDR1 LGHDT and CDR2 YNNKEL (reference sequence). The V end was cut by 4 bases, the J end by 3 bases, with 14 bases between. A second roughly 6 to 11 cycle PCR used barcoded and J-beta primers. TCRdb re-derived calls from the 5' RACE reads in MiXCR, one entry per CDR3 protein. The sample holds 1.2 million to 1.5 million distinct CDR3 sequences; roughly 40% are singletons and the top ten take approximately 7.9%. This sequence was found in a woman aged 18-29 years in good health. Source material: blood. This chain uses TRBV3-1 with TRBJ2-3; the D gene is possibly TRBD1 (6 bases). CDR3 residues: CASSPRGMGTDTQYF. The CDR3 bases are TGTGCCAGCAGCCCCAGGGGAATGGGAACAGATACGCAGTATTTT.